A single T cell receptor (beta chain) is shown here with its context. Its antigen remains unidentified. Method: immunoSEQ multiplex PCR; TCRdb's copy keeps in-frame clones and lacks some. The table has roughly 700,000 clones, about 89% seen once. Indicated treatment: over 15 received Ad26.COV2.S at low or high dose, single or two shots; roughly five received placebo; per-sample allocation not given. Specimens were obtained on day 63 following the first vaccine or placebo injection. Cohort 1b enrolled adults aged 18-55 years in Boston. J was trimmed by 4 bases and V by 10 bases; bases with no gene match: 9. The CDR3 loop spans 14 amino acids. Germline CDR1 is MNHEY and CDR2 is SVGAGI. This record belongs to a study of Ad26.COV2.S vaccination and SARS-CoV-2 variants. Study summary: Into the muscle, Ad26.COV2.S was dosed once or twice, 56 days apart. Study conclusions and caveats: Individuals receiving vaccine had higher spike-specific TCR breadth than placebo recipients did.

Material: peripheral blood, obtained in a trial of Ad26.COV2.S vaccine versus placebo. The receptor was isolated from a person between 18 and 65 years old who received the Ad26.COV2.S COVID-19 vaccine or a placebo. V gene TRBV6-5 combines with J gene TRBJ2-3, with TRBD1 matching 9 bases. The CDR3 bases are TGTGCCATTTCGGACAGGGGAGAGTCAGATACGCAGTATTTT. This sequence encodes CAISDRGESDTQYF.